The 19 T cell receptor beta chains presented below share a single source sample, sequenced in a study of blood T cell repertoires in COVID-19. Profiled with immunoSEQ multiplex PCR; TCRdb holds only in-frame clones, not every one. The top ten hold 2% to 2.5% of the sample, which has 80,000 to 90,000 clones, about 85% seen once. The material sequenced was peripheral blood. These receptors originate from a woman in her 70s with acute or convalescent COVID-19.

This clone occurred a few times. The rearrangement joins TRBV5-1 to TRBJ2-7; D possibly matches TRBD1 or TRBD2 (9 bases each). V was shortened by 1 base and J by 6 bases, with 23 bases between the two germline ends. This CDR3 has 17 amino acids. In germline, CDR1 is SGHRS, CDR2 YFSETQ. CDR3 DNA: TGCGCCAGCAGCTTGACAGGGGGCGTTAGCGGGGGTGGCGAGCAGTACTTC. Protein: CASSLTGGVSGGGEQYF. Filled out from reference TRBV5-1 and TRBJ2-7, the complete variable domain reads KAGVTQTPRYLIKTRGQQVTLSCSPISGHRSVSWYQQTPGQGLQFLFEYFSETQRNKGNFPGRFSGRQFSNSRSEMNVSTLELGDSALYLCASSLTGGVSGGGEQYFGPGTRLTVT.

V usage is TRBV5-4 and J usage is TRBJ2-3, with TRBD1 identical over 7 bases. V was pared by 6 bases and J by 3 bases, with 7 bases of the junction left unmatched. The germline gives CDR1 SGHNT, CDR2 YYREEE (reference sequence). The CDR3 spans 14 residues. The CDR3 is CASTSMGQTDTQYF. In DNA, the CDR3 is TGTGCCAGCACCAGTATGGGACAGACAGATACGCAGTATTTT. Full variable domain (missing parts from reference TRBV5-4 and TRBJ2-3): ETGVTQSPTHLIKTRGQQVTLRCSSQSGHNTVSWYQQALGQGPQFIFQYYREEENGRGNFPPRFSGLQFPNYSSELNVNALELDDSALYLCASTSMGQTDTQYFGPGTRLTVL.

The CDR3 DNA sequence: TGTGCCAGCAGCCAAGAGGGCCTCGGGGGGGCGGCTGGCTACACCTTC. Protein: CASSQEGLGGAAGYTF. The J gene is TRBJ1-2, the V gene TRBV3-1 (or the pseudogene TRBV3-2); possible D gene TRBD1, 6 bases. The CDR3 contains 16 residues. Germline V lookup: CDR1 LGHDT, CDR2 YNNKEL (reference sequence). Trimming stripped 0 bases from V and 7 bases from J, with 18 bases between.

V is TRBV29-1 and J is TRBJ1-6; 8 bases align to TRBD1. The germline gives CDR1 SQVTM, CDR2 ANQGSEA. This CDR3 spans 15 amino acids. Trimming took 0 bases from V and 9 from J; bases not matched to a gene: 7. CDR3 nucleotides: TGCAGCGTTGAAGATGGACAGGGATGGCCTTCACCCCTCCACTTT. Protein: CSVEDGQGWPSPLHF.

The CDR3 DNA is TGTGCCAGCAGCACCCGAGGGGGAATCAACGAGCAGTACTTC. The encoded protein is CASSTRGGINEQYF. The V and J genes are TRBV11-2 and TRBJ2-7, with D possibly matching TRBD1 (6 bases). This CDR3 has 14 amino acids. The germline V gene encodes CDR1 SGHAT and CDR2 FQNNGV. V dropped 5 bases and J dropped 5 bases, with 16 bases sitting between them.

Worth noting for this clone: Sequence at one end of the junction differs from germline and may be a read error. The chain joins TRBV7-2 to TRBJ2-1; 14 bases align to TRBD2. The CDR3 covers 16 residues. Germline values: CDR1 SGHTA, CDR2 FQGNSA. CDR3 region: CASSLEPGTSGGEEFF. The CDR3, as DNA: TGTGCCAGCAGCTTGGAACCCGGGACTAGCGGGGGTGAGGAGTTCTTC.

This CDR3 is CASSSRQATNEKLFF. The CDR3 DNA sequence: TGTGCCAGCAGCTCTCGACAGGCAACTAATGAAAAACTGTTTTTT. The V and J genes are TRBV11-3 and TRBJ1-4; D might be TRBD1 (6 bases). CDR3 length: 15 amino acids. V was clipped by 4 bases and J by 0 bases, with 9 bases between them. CDR1 is SGHNT, CDR2 YENEEA, per germline.

V gene TRBV14 combines with J gene TRBJ1-4; 7 bases match TRBD1. V trimming: 3 bases; J trimming: 8 bases; junction bases outside the gene matches: 6. CDR3 length: 14 residues. Germline V gives CDR1 SGHDN, CDR2 FVKESK. CDR3 DNA: TGTGCCAGCAGCCATGACAGGGTCTCCGAAAAACTGTTTTTT. Protein product: CASSHDRVSEKLFF.

The genes are TRBV19 and TRBJ2-7, with unresolved D. V lost 5 bases, J lost 5 bases, and 16 bases lay in between. Germline V CDR1 and CDR2: LNHDA, SQIVND (reference sequence). The CDR3 is 14 amino acids. The CDR3 spells CASSQRYWSDEQYF. CDR3 bases: TGTGCCAGTAGTCAAAGATATTGGAGTGACGAGCAGTACTTC.

The gene calls are TRBV14 and TRBJ1-6, with D maybe TRBD1 (6 bases). V lost 1 base, J lost 9 bases, and 13 bases lay in between. The CDR3 runs to 15 residues. CDR1 is SGHDN, CDR2 FVKESK, per germline. As DNA, the CDR3 is TGTGCCAGCAGCCAAGTCGTCGGGGGGCGTTCACCCCTCCACTTT. Translating gives CASSQVVGGRSPLHF.

To note about this clone: The CDR3 does not end in the conserved phenylalanine or tryptophan, so this is likely a read error. The J gene is TRBJ2-3, the V gene TRBV6-5, with TRBD2 matching over 8 bases. The ends lost 6 bases at V and 0 bases at J; junction bases unmatched: 5. CDR1 is MNHEY and CDR2 is SVGAGI in the germline V gene. This CDR3 comprises 15 residues. The CDR3: CASSPGGTSTDTQYS. As DNA, the CDR3 is TGTGCCAGCAGCCCGGGGGGGACTAGCACAGATACGCAGTATTCT.

The sample holds one count of this clone. The chain is built from TRBV16 and TRBJ1-2, with D possibly matching TRBD1 (5 bases). The CDR3 has 15 amino acids. CDR1 is KGHSY, CDR2 FQNENV, per germline. Between the trimmed V and J ends, which lost 4 bases and 6 bases, there was a span of 18 bases. The CDR3 loop reads CASSPRGQGFHGYTF. For the CDR3, the DNA is TGTGCCAGCAGCCCGCGTGGCCAGGGCTTTCATGGCTACACCTTC.

This sequence joins TRBV30 and TRBJ2-6, with 7 positions matching TRBD1. V shed 4 bases, J shed 2 bases, and the junction held 5 bases outside the gene matches. Looked up from germline, CDR1 is GTSNPN and CDR2 is SVGIG (reference sequence). The length of the CDR3 is 15 residues. CDR3 sequence reads: CAWTRGGAGANVLTF. CDR3 DNA sequence: TGTGCCTGGACCAGAGGGGGCGCTGGGGCCAACGTCCTGACTTTC.

V usage is TRBV9 and J usage is TRBJ2-1; 9 bases agree with TRBD2. CDR1 SGDLS and CDR2 YYNGEE come from the germline V gene. CDR3 length: 16 residues. V dropped 3 bases and J dropped 6; count of bases not matched to a gene: 10. The CDR3 region is CASSAGRGGAPNEQFF. The CDR3 region has the DNA TGTGCCAGCAGCGCTGGGCGCGGGGGGGCCCCCAATGAGCAGTTCTTC.

There are a few counts of this clone. J is TRBJ1-1 and V is TRBV7-9; the D gene is possibly TRBD1 (6 bases). Between the trimmed V and J ends, which lost 8 bases and 5 bases, there was a span of 18 bases. Germline CDR1 SEHNR, CDR2 FQNEAQ (reference sequence). The CDR3 is made up of 14 amino acids. CDR3 coding DNA: TGTGCCAGCGGCCAGAGGGGGTCATGGACTGAAGCTTTCTTT. Its translation: CASGQRGSWTEAFF.

The chain uses TRBV9 and TRBJ2-1; tentative D call: TRBD2 (6 bases). The length of the CDR3 is 15 residues. V lost 0 bases, J lost 6 bases, and 13 bases lay in between. Looked up from germline, CDR1 is SGDLS and CDR2 is YYNGEE. CDR3 in DNA: TGTGCCAGCAGCGTAGAACTAGCCTCCACCAATGAGCAGTTCTTC. Protein sequence: CASSVELASTNEQFF.

The V call is TRBV5-1, the J call TRBJ1-1, with D possibly matching TRBD1 (5 bases). CDR3 length equals 14 residues. V was trimmed by 4 bases and J by 1 base, leaving 11 bases between them. Germline V lookup: CDR1 SGHRS, CDR2 YFSETQ. The CDR3 DNA sequence: TGCGCCAGCAGCCCTGGGACTGAGAACACTGAAGCTTTCTTT. This gives the protein CASSPGTENTEAFF. The full variable domain, completed using reference TRBV5-1 and TRBJ1-1, is KAGVTQTPRYLIKTRGQQVTLSCSPISGHRSVSWYQQTPGQGLQFLFEYFSETQRNKGNFPGRFSGRQFSNSRSEMNVSTLELGDSALYLCASSPGTENTEAFFGQGTRLTVV.

This chain joins TRBV18 and TRBJ1-1, with D perhaps TRBD1 (5 bases). Germline assignment: CDR1 KGHSH and CDR2 LQKENI. V was pared by 4 bases and J by 1 base, with 7 bases between. The CDR3 length is 13 residues. The chain's CDR3 is CASSRGQNTEAFF. In DNA form, the CDR3 reads TGTGCCAGCTCACGCGGACAGAACACTGAAGCTTTCTTT.

The chain is built from TRBV6-6 and TRBJ1-5, with 7 bases that match TRBD1. Germline V gene lookup returns CDR1 MNHNY and CDR2 SVGAGI (reference sequence). This CDR3 spans 14 amino acids. Germline trimming cut 9 bases from V and 2 bases from J; bases unmatched to any gene: 7. The CDR3 protein is CASKGGAGNQPQHF. The DNA for the CDR3 is TGTGCCAGTAAAGGGGGCGCGGGCAATCAGCCCCAGCATTTT.